This entry describes one T cell receptor beta chain. The same CDR3 is also encoded by other DNA sequences in this sample. Germline values: CDR1 SGHRS, CDR2 YFSETQ. The CDR3 extends over 16 amino acids. V dropped 0 bases and J dropped 1; count of bases not matched to a gene: 5. This entry is derived from a study of blood T cell repertoires in COVID-19. Background on the study: The cDNA or gDNA used as material had been derived from T cells, B-cell-depleted T cells, or PBMCs.

Original analysis: For nucleated cells, counts were estimated from reference gene primer amplification. Sequenced by immunoSEQ multiplex PCR; TCRdb stores in-frame clones only, minus some. V, J and clone size are taken as reported in that table, and D and trimming were inferred from the DNA itself. The profile covers about 360,000 clones, with around 90% appearing a single time and 2.5% to 3.5% taken by the ten largest. The chain has TRBV5-1 and TRBJ2-5; 8 nucleotides align to TRBD1. Material for sequencing was peripheral blood. The source is a human donor in a cohort sampled during active COVID-19. CDR3 loop: CASSLGGTGPQETQYF. The CDR3 nucleotides read TGCGCCAGCAGCTTGGGGGGGACAGGACCCCAAGAGACCCAGTACTTC.